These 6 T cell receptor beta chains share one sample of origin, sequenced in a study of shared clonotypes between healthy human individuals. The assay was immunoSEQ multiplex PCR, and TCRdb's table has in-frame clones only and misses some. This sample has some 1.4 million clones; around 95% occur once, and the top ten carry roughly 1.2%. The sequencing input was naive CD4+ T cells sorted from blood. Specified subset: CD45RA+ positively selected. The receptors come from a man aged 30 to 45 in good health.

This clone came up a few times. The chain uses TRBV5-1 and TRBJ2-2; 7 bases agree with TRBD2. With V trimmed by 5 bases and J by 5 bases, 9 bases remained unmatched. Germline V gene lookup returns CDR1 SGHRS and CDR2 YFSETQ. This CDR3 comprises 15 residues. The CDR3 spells CASSHGSSGTGELFF. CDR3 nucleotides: TGCGCCAGCAGTCATGGATCTAGCGGTACCGGGGAGCTGTTTTTT.

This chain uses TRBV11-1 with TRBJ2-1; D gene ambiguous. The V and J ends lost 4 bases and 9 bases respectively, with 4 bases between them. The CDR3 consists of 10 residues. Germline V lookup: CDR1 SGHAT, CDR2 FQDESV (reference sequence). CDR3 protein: CASSSFEQFF. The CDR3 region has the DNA TGTGCCAGCAGCTCCTTTGAGCAGTTCTTC.

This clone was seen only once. The CDR3 loop reads CASSSDTVYNEQFF. DNA for the CDR3: TGCGCCAGCAGTTCGGACACAGTCTACAATGAGCAGTTCTTC. This sequence joins TRBV5-1 and TRBJ2-1; tentatively, D is TRBD1 (5 bases). CDR1 is SGHRS and CDR2 is YFSETQ in the germline V gene. The V end was cut by 5 bases, the J end by 3 bases, with 12 bases between. The CDR3 contains 14 residues.

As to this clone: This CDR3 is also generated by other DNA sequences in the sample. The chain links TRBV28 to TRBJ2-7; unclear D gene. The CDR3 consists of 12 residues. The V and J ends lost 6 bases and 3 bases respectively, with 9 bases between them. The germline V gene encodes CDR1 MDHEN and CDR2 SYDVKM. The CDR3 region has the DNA TGTGCCAGCAGCTCGCAACGCTACGAGCAGTACTTC. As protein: CASSSQRYEQYF.

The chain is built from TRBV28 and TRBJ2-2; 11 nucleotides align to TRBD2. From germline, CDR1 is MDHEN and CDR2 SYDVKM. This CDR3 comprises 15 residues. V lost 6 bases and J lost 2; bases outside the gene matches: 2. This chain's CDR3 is CASSRLAGNTGELFF. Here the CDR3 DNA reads TGTGCCAGCAGCCGACTAGCGGGAAACACCGGGGAGCTGTTTTTT.

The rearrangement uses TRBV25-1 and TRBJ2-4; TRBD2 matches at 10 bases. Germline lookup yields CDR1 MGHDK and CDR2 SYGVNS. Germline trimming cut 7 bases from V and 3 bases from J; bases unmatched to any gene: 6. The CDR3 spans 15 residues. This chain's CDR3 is CASTTSGAGKNIQYF. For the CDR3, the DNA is TGTGCCAGCACTACTAGCGGGGCGGGCAAAAACATTCAGTACTTC.